A selection of T cell receptor beta chains follows, all from one sample in a study of blood T cell repertoires in COVID-19. The method was immunoSEQ multiplex PCR; TCRdb's version includes in-frame clones alone and lacks a portion of them. The sample lists 250,000 or so clones; around 90% were seen once. The sequenced sample was peripheral blood. These receptors were taken from a woman aged 55-70 years with COVID-19, enrolled during active disease. The CDR3 runs from the conserved cysteine through the conserved F or W. A D gene is named only where the DNA matches it firmly. Only some rows state a clone size, as once, few, many or a class for expanded clones.

clone_size j_call v_call d_call cdr3_nt cdr3_aa
NA TRBJ1-1 TRBV5-1 NA TGCGCCAGCAGCAAGACTACAGGGCAGAACACTGAAGCTTTCTTT CASSKTTGQNTEAFF
few TRBJ1-2 TRBV4-1 NA TGCGCCAGCAGCCGTGAGGTCAGCATTTCCTATGGCTACACCTTC CASSREVSISYGYTF
NA TRBJ2-3 TRBV7-9 TRBD2 TGTGCCAGCAGCTCAACCGTAGCGGGGCGGGGCACAGATACGCAGTATTTT CASSSTVAGRGTDTQYF
NA TRBJ1-4 TRBV7-8 TRBD1 TGTGCCAGCAGCCTGACAGGGAGGTTATCTGAAAAACTGTTTTTT CASSLTGRLSEKLFF
NA TRBJ2-1 TRBV5-1 TRBD2 TGCGCCAGCAGCCTATGGACTAGCCGGAATGAGCAGTTCTTC CASSLWTSRNEQFF
NA TRBJ2-2 TRBV6-4 TRBD2 TGTGCCAGCAGAGCGGGGGGGAACACCGGGGAGCTGTTTTTT CASRAGGNTGELFF
NA TRBJ1-1 TRBV9 NA TGTGCCAGCAGCGTAGCCAGGAACACTGAAGCTTTCTTT CASSVARNTEAFF
NA TRBJ1-3 TRBV4-1 NA TGCGCCAGCAGCCAAGACAACAGGGACTCTGGAAACACCATATATTTT CASSQDNRDSGNTIYF
NA TRBJ2-1 TRBV4-3 NA TGCGCCAGCAGGAAAGACAGGTATAATGAGCAGTTCTTC CASRKDRYNEQFF
NA TRBJ2-5 TRBV6-6 TRBD1 TGTGCCAGCACTTCAGGGGGCTTCTCCCAAGAGACCCAGTACTTC CASTSGGFSQETQYF
NA TRBJ2-5 TRBV2 TRBD1 TGTGCAACCGCATCAGGGACAGGGGTGAAGACCCAGTACTTC CATASGTGVKTQYF
NA TRBJ2-7 TRBV30 NA TGTGCCTGGAGGGAGGGGCACGAGCAGTACTTC CAWREGHEQYF
NA TRBJ2-7 TRBV5-1 NA TGCGCCAGCAGCTTCGCCTCCGGACAACTGTCCTACGAGCAGTACTTC CASSFASGQLSYEQYF
NA TRBJ1-2 TRBV19 TRBD1 TGTGCCAGTAGTGCCCCTGGGGACAGCAGGGGCTATGGCTACACCTTC CASSAPGDSRGYGYTF
NA TRBJ2-7 TRBV15 NA TGTGCCACCAGCAGAGAATTCACAGAACCCAATTCGTATGAGCAGTACTTC CATSREFTEPNSYEQYF
NA TRBJ1-2 TRBV27 NA TGTGCCAGCAGTGTCACCGGAGGTCACTATGGCTACACCTTC CASSVTGGHYGYTF
NA TRBJ1-2 TRBV27 NA TGTGCCAGCAGTTTGAGAGAGAACTATGGCTACACCTTC CASSLRENYGYTF
NA TRBJ2-7 TRBV5-1 TRBD1 TGCGCCAGCAGCGCCCAAACGGGACAGTCCTACGAGCAGTACTTC CASSAQTGQSYEQYF
NA TRBJ1-3 TRBV5-3 TRBD1 TGTGCCAGAAGCTTGATTAGGACAGGGCTAACTGGAAACACCATATATTTT CARSLIRTGLTGNTIYF
NA TRBJ1-2 TRBV19 TRBD1 TGTGCCAGTAGTAAAGGACAGGGTACCTATGGCTACACCTTC CASSKGQGTYGYTF
NA TRBJ1-1 TRBV11-2 TRBD1 TGTGCCAGCAGCAGACAGGGGGGAGTAACGAACACTGAAGCTTTCTTT CASSRQGGVTNTEAFF
NA TRBJ1-4 TRBV7-2 NA TGTGCCAGCACAGGGAGGTCTGGGGAAAAACTGTTTTTT CASTGRSGEKLFF
once TRBJ1-5 TRBV7-8 NA TGTGCCAGCAGCTTAAACAGGGTCGTTATCAATCAGCCCCAGCATTTT CASSLNRVVINQPQHF